The entry below describes one T cell receptor beta chain. Sequencing was performed with immunoSEQ multiplex PCR; in TCRdb, only in-frame clones are kept and a portion is missing. The repertoire holds 160,000 or so clones, around 80% seen once, with more than 9.5% in the top ten. V gave up 3 bases and J gave up 7 bases, with 11 bases separating them. The CDR3 sequence is 14 residues long. Germline CDR1 KGHDR, CDR2 SFDVKD. This specimen belongs to a study of blood T cell repertoires in COVID-19. Overall study: Both acute and convalescent COVID-19 samples were obtained from the United States, Italy and Spain.

The chain joins TRBV24-1 to TRBJ2-2, with D perhaps TRBD2 (6 bases). This clonotype was obtained from a man in his 60s with active or convalescent COVID-19. Sequenced: peripheral blood. The CDR3 DNA follows: TGTGCCACCAGTGATCCAGGAGCGGGCGGGGAGCTGTTTTTT. It yields the protein CATSDPGAGGELFF.